The 19 T cell receptor beta chains below all came from one sample that was sequenced in a study of T cells expressing NK-cell markers. With the 5' RACE reads reprocessed, TCRdb shows one record per CDR3 protein and no DNA. The listing records roughly 350,000 distinct CDR3 sequences. The material sequenced was blood T cells: a sorted CD56 or NKG2C T cell subset, CD4+ or CD8+ T cells, or bulk PBMC T cells (not recorded which). The receptors were gathered from a man between 18 and 69 years old in good health.

V usage is TRBV5-6 and J usage is TRBJ1-4; the D gene TCRdb calls, TRBD1, cannot be checked with no DNA. This CDR3 comprises 15 residues. CDR1 and CDR2 from the germline V gene are SGHDT and YYEEEE. CDR3: CASSLAVRGPEKLFF.

V usage is TRBV9 and J usage is TRBJ2-1; there is no DNA to check the TCRdb D call of TRBD2. Germline V gene sequence: CDR1 SGDLS, CDR2 YYNGEE. This CDR3 contains 16 residues. This CDR3 reads CASSPPGRGVYNEQFF.

The J gene is TRBJ2-2, the V gene TRBV20-1; lacking DNA, the TRBD2 call made by TCRdb goes unchecked. This CDR3 has 14 residues. Germline V gene data show CDR1 as DFQATT and CDR2 as SNEGSKA (reference sequence). The CDR3 here is CSAPLAGGTGELFF.

The chain is built from TRBV2 and TRBJ2-7; TCRdb gives TRBD1 as the D gene, but with no DNA this cannot be confirmed. In germline, CDR1 is SNHLY, CDR2 FYNNEI. The CDR3 sequence is 14 residues long. CDR3 amino acids: CASRPGQGRGEQYF.

The chain carries TRBV12-3 or TRBV12-4 and TRBJ2-4; TCRdb selects TRBD1, and the lack of DNA leaves this call unchecked. This CDR3 contains 14 residues. CDR3: CASSPWSAKNIQYF.

The chain is built from TRBV19 and TRBJ2-7. Germline CDR1 LNHDA, CDR2 SQIVND (reference sequence). The CDR3 covers 13 residues. This CDR3 reads CASSIPGPYEQYF.

J is TRBJ2-2 and V is TRBV7-9; TCRdb proposes TRBD2, but this gene call is untestable without DNA. Germline V CDR1 and CDR2: SEHNR, FQNEAQ (reference sequence). The CDR3 covers 16 residues. The CDR3 reads CASSQRTSGGTGELFF.

The chain joins TRBV2 to TRBJ1-5; the TCRdb D gene call, TRBD1, has no DNA to confirm it. In germline, CDR1 is SNHLY, CDR2 FYNNEI. This CDR3 has 15 residues. The CDR3 loop reads CASSEVRDRNQPQHF.

The chain employs TRBV2 and TRBJ2-1; as DNA is missing, the TRBD2 call by TCRdb cannot be tested. In germline, CDR1 is SNHLY, CDR2 FYNNEI. The CDR3 length is 15 residues. This CDR3 is CASSDSSRRRNEQFF.

This chain connects TRBV11-3 to TRBJ2-5; TCRdb proposes TRBD2, but this gene call is untestable without DNA. Germline V gene data show CDR1 as SGHNT and CDR2 as YENEEA. This CDR3 is 15 amino acids long. This CDR3 reads CASSLAPQSGETQYF.

V gene TRBV6-1 combines with J gene TRBJ1-2; the TCRdb D gene call, TRBD1, has no DNA to confirm it. This CDR3 has 14 amino acids. Germline values: CDR1 MNHNS, CDR2 SASEGT. The CDR3 sequence: CASKRTGVYYGYTF.

This chain uses TRBV29-1 with TRBJ1-1; there is no DNA to check the TCRdb D call of TRBD1. In germline, CDR1 is SQVTM, CDR2 ANQGSEA. This CDR3 comprises 14 residues. The CDR3 loop reads CSGQQWTGKGEAFF.

J is TRBJ2-5 and V is TRBV21-1; TCRdb lists TRBD1, though no DNA is available to test this call. TRBV21-1 is marked as a pseudogene. The CDR3 covers 17 residues. This CDR3 is CASSTCTGGFPRETQYF.

The V call is TRBV5-1, the J call TRBJ2-1; TCRdb's D call, TRBD1, is unchecked because there is no DNA. This CDR3 is built from 16 residues. CDR1 and CDR2 (germline): SGHRS, YFSETQ. This CDR3 is CASSLSEGVPYNEQFF.

The chain couples TRBV29-1 to TRBJ1-4; TCRdb calls TRBD1, which cannot be checked without DNA. Germline loops: CDR1 SQVTM, CDR2 ANQGSEA. The CDR3 is 12 amino acids. The CDR3 loop is CSGGTLNEKLFF. Supplemented by reference TRBV29-1 and TRBJ1-4, the full variable domain reads SAVISQKPSRDICQRGTSLTIQCQVDSQVTMMFWYRQQPGQSLTLIATANQGSEATYESGFVIDKFPISRPNLTFSTLTVSNMSPEDSSIYLCSGGTLNEKLFFGSGTQLSVL.

This chain links TRBV20-1 with TRBJ2-7; TCRdb calls TRBD1, which cannot be checked without DNA. The length of the CDR3 is 14 residues. Germline assignment: CDR1 DFQATT and CDR2 SNEGSKA (reference sequence). Here the CDR3 reads CSARESAGGGEQYF.

The chain is built from TRBV28 and TRBJ2-3; TCRdb gives TRBD1 as the D gene, but with no DNA this cannot be confirmed. This CDR3 spans 15 amino acids. From germline, CDR1 is MDHEN and CDR2 SYDVKM. CDR3 sequence reads: CASSRRDRDADTQYF. The full variable domain, in which reference TRBV28 and TRBJ2-3 provide the parts outside the CDR3, is DVKVTQSSRYLVKRTGEKVFLECVQDMDHENMFWYRQDPGLGLRLIYFSYDVKMKEKGDIPEGYSVSREKKERFSLILESASTNQTSMYLCASSRRDRDADTQYFGPGTRLTVL.

V usage is TRBV27 and J usage is TRBJ1-3; TCRdb's assignment of TRBD1 cannot be checked, as there is no DNA. Germline V CDR1 and CDR2: MNHEY, SMNVEV (reference sequence). This CDR3 comprises 15 residues. The CDR3 sequence is CASRRTLETGNTIYF.

The chain joins TRBV3-1 to TRBJ1-1; no DNA is available, so the TRBD1 call from TCRdb remains unchecked. Germline loops: CDR1 LGHDT, CDR2 YNNKEL (reference sequence). The CDR3 extends over 13 amino acids. Here the CDR3 reads CASRRTDVSEAFF.